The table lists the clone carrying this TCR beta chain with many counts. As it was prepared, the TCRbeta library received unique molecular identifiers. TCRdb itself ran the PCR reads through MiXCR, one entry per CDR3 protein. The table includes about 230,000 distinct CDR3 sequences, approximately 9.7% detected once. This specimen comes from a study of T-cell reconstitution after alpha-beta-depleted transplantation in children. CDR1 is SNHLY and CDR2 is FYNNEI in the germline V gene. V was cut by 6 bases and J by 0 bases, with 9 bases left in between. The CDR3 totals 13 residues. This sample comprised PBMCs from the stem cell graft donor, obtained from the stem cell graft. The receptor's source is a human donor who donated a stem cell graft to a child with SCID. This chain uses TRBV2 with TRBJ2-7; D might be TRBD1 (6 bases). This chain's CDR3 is CASSRDTSYEQYF. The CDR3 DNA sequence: TGTGCCAGCAGCCGGGACACCTCCTACGAGCAGTACTTC.